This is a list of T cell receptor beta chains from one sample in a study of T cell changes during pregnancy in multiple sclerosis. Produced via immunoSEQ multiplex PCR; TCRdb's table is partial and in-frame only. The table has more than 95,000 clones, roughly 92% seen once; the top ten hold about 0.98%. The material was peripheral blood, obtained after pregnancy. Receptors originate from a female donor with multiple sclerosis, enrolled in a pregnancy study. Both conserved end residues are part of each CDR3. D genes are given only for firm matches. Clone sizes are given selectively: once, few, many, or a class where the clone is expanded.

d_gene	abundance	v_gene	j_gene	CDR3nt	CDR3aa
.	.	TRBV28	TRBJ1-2	TGTGCCAGCAGTTTGGGGAACAGCGGCTATGGCTACACCTTC	CASSLGNSGYGYTF
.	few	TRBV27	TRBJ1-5	TGTGCCAGCAGTTCGGCAGGGAATCAGCCCCAGCATTTT	CASSSAGNQPQHF
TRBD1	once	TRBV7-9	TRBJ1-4	TGTGCCAGCAGCCCACCCCCGGGCAGGGGGCCCACTAATGAAAAACTGTTTTTT	CASSPPPGRGPTNEKLFF
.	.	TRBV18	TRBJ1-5	TGTGCCAGCTCACCACGAAGGACAGTAGGTCAGCCCCAGCATTTT	CASSPRRTVGQPQHF
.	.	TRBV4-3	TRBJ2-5	TGCGCCAGCAGCCGCAGGGCCTCCGCGATGGAGACCCAGTACTTC	CASSRRASAMETQYF
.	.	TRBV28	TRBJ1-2	TGTGCCAGCAGTTTCGGGCAGGGCAACCCCAGAGGCTACACCTTC	CASSFGQGNPRGYTF
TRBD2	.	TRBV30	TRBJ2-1	TGTGCCTGGAGAGCGGGAGGCTCCCCGAGGTTCTTC	CAWRAGGSPRFF
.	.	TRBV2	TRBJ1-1	TGTGCCCGAACCCCCTACTCGCGGACAGCGAGGACTGAAGCTTTCTTT	CARTPYSRTARTEAFF
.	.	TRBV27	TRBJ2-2	TGTGCCAGCACCCTGAGAAGGAACACCGGGGAGCTGTTTTTT	CASTLRRNTGELFF
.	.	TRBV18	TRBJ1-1	TGTGCCAGCTCATATGGACAGAACACTGAAGCTTTCTTT	CASSYGQNTEAFF
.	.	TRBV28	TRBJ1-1	TGTGCCAGCGGTAACCGGGACATCGTGAACACTGAAGCTTTCTTT	CASGNRDIVNTEAFF
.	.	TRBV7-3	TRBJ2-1	TGTGCCAGCAGCTCCCGAGAGGGCTACAATGAGCAGTTCTTC	CASSSREGYNEQFF
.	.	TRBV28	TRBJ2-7	TGTGCCAGCAGTCCCCGGGGAATGGGATACGAGCAGTACTTC	CASSPRGMGYEQYF
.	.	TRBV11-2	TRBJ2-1	TGTGCCAGCAGCTTATCGGATGAGCAGTTCTTC	CASSLSDEQFF
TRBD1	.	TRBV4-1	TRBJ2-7	TGCGCCAGCAGCCAAGGGACAGGGCGGTACGAGCAGTACTTC	CASSQGTGRYEQYF
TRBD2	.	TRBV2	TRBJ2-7	TGTGCCAGCAAATTTAGCGGGAGCTCCACCTACGAGCAGTACTTC	CASKFSGSSTYEQYF
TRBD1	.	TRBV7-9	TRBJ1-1	TGTGCCAGCAGCTCGCCACAGGGGGTCCTGAACACTGAAGCTTTCTTT	CASSSPQGVLNTEAFF
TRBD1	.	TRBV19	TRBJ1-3	TGTGCCAGTATTAGGACAGGGGGGTACCTGAGCTCTGGAAACACCATATATTTT	CASIRTGGYLSSGNTIYF
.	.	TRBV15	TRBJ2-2	TGTGCCACCAGCCTTGGACTAATAGACACCGGGGAGCTGTTTTTT	CATSLGLIDTGELFF
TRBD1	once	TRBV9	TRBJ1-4	TGTGCCAGCAGCGCAGGGGGGACTAATGAAAAACTGTTTTTT	CASSAGGTNEKLFF
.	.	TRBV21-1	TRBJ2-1	TGTGCCAGCAGCCCCCCGGGGCTAGCGGGGGGTGAGCAGTTCTTC	CASSPPGLAGGEQFF
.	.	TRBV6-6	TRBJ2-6	TGTGCCAGCAGTTTTTTGCAGGGCAACGTCCTGACTTTC	CASSFLQGNVLTF
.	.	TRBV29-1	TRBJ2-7	TGCAGCGTTGAGGGATCGCCAGGGGAAACCTACGAGCAGTACTTC	CSVEGSPGETYEQYF